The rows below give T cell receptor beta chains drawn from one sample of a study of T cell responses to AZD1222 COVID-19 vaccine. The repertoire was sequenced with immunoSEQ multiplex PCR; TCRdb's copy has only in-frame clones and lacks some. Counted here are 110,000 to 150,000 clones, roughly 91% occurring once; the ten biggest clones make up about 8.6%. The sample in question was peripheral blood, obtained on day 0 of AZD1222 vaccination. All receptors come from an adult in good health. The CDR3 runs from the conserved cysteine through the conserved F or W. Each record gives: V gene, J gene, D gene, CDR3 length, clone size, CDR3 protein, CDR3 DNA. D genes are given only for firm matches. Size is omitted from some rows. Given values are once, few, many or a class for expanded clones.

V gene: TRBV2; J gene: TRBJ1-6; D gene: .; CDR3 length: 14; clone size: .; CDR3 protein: CASSEKIHNSPLHF; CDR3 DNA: TGTGCCAGCAGTGAGAAAATTCATAATTCACCCCTCCACTTT
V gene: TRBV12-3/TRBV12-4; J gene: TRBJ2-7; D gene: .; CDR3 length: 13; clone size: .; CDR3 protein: CASSFGGRHEQYF; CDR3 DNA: TGTGCCAGCAGTTTCGGGGGCCGGCACGAGCAGTACTTC
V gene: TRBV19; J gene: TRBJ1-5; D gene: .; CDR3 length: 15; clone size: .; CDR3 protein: CASSMYPYSNQPQHF; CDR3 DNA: TGTGCCAGTAGTATGTATCCTTATAGCAATCAGCCCCAGCATTTT
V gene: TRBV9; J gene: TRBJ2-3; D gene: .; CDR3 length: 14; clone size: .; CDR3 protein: CASSVADLTDTQYF; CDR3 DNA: TGTGCCAGCAGCGTAGCGGACCTCACAGATACGCAGTATTTT
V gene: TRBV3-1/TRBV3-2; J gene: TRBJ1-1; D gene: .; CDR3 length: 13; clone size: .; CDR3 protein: CASSSGAQPEAFF; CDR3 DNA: TGTGCCAGCAGCTCGGGCGCCCAACCTGAAGCTTTCTTT
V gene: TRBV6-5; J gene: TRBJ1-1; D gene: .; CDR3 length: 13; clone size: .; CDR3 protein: CASSLTGYTEAFF; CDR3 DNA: TGTGCCAGCAGTCTTACAGGGTACACTGAAGCTTTCTTT
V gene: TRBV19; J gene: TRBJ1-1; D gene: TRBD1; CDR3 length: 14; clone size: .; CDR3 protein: CASSPDRGLTEAFF; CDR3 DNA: TGTGCCAGTAGCCCCGACAGGGGGCTTACTGAAGCTTTCTTT
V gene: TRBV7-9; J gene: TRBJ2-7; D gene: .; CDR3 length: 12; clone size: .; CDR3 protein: CASSSTEYEQYF; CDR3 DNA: TGTGCCAGCAGTTCGACTGAGTACGAGCAGTACTTC
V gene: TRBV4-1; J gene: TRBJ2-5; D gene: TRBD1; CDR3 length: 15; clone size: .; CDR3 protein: CASSRNNRGQETQYF; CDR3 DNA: TGCGCCAGCAGCCGGAACAACAGGGGACAAGAGACCCAGTACTTC
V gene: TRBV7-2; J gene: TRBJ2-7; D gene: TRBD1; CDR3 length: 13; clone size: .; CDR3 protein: CASSTGTVDEQYF; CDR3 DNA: TGTGCCAGCAGCACCGGGACAGTAGACGAGCAGTACTTC
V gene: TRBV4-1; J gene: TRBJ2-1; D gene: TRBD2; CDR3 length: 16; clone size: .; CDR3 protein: CASSHPTSGGINEQFF; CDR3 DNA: TGCGCCAGCAGCCACCCGACTAGCGGGGGGATCAATGAGCAGTTCTTC
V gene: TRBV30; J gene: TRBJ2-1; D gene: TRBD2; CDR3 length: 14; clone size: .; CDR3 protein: CAWSEGGGDNEQFF; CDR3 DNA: TGTGCCTGGAGTGAGGGCGGGGGAGACAATGAGCAGTTCTTC
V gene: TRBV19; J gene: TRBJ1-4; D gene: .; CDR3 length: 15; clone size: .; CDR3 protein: CASIPNSNALEKLFF; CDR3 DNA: TGTGCCAGTATACCAAACAGTAACGCCCTGGAAAAACTGTTTTTT
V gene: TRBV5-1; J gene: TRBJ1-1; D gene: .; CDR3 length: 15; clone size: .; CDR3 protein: CASSLARGLNTEAFF; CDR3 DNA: TGCGCCAGCAGCCTTGCCAGGGGCCTTAACACTGAAGCTTTCTTT
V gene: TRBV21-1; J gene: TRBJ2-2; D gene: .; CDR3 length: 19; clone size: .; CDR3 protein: CASSNPRLAGGTNTGELFF; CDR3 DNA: TGTGCCAGCAGCAATCCTCGACTAGCGGGGGGAACGAACACCGGGGAGCTGTTTTTT
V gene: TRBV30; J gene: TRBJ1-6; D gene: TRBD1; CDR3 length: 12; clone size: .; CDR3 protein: CALDRGGSPLHF; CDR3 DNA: TGTGCGTTGGACAGGGGAGGTTCACCCCTCCACTTT
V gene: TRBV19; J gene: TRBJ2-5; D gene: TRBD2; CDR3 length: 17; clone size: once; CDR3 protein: CASSISPLAGVVETQYF; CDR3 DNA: TGTGCCAGTAGTATTAGTCCGCTAGCGGGGGTGGTGGAGACCCAGTACTTC
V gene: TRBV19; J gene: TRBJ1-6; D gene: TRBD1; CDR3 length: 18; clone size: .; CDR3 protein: CASSTYTRGGTYNSPLHF; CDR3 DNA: TGTGCCAGTAGCACCTACACCCGAGGGGGCACCTATAATTCACCCCTCCACTTT
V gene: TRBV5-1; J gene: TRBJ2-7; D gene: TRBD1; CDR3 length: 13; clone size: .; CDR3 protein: CASSWDRAYEQYF; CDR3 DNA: TGCGCCAGCAGCTGGGACAGGGCCTACGAGCAGTACTTC
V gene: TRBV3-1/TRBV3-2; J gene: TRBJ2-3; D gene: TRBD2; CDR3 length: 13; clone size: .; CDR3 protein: CASSGDPFDTQYF; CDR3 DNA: TGTGCCAGTAGCGGGGACCCTTTCGATACGCAGTATTTT
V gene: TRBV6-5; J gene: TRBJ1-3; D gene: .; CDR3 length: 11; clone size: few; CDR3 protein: CASSQGNTIYF; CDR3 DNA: TGTGCCAGCAGTCAGGGAAACACCATATATTTT
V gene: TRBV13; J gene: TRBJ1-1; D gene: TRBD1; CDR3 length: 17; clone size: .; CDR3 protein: CASSPSRTGAANTEAFF; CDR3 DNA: TGTGCCAGCAGCCCCAGTCGGACAGGGGCCGCGAACACTGAAGCTTTCTTT
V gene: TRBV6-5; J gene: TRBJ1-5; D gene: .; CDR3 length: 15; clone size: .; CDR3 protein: CASSSGEYSNQPQHF; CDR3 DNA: TGTGCCAGCAGTTCAGGGGAATATAGCAATCAGCCCCAGCATTTT
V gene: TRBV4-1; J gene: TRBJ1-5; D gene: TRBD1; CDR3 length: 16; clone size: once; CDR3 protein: CASSQDGSQGDQPQHF; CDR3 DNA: TGCGCCAGCAGCCAAGATGGGTCGCAGGGGGATCAGCCCCAGCATTTT
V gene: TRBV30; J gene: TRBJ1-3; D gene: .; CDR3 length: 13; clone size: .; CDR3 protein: CAWSVNSGNTIYF; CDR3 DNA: TGTGCCTGGAGTGTGAACTCTGGAAACACCATATATTTT
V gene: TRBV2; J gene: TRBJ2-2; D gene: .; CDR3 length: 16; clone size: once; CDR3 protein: CASSEGWAVGPGELFF; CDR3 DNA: TGTGCCAGCAGTGAGGGGTGGGCAGTAGGCCCCGGGGAGCTGTTTTTT
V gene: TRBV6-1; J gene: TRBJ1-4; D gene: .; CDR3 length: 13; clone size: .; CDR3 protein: CASSEDYGGKLFF; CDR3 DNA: TGTGCCAGCAGTGAAGATTACGGTGGAAAACTGTTTTTT
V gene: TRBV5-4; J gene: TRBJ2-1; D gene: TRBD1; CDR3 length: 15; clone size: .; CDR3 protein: CASSLSTGGWNEQFF; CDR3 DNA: TGTGCCAGCAGCTTATCAACAGGGGGCTGGAATGAGCAGTTCTTC
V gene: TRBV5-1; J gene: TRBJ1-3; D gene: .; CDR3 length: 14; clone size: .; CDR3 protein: CASRWTESGNTIYF; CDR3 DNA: TGCGCCAGCAGATGGACAGAGTCCGGAAACACCATATATTTT
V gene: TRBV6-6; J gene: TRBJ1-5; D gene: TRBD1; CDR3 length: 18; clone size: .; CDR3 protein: CASSLWTGGLGSNQPQHF; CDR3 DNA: TGTGCCAGCAGTCTGTGGACAGGGGGCTTGGGAAGCAATCAGCCCCAGCATTTT
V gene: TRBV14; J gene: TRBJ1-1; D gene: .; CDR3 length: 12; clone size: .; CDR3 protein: CASSPGWGEAFF; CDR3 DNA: TGTGCCAGCAGCCCGGGGTGGGGTGAAGCTTTCTTT
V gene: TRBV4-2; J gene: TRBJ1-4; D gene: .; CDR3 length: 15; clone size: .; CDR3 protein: CASSQLQGGNEKLFF; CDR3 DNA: TGTGCCAGCAGCCAATTACAGGGAGGTAATGAAAAACTGTTTTTT
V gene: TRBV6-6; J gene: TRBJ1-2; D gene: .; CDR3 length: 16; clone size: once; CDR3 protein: CASSSPYPGQNYGYTF; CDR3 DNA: TGTGCCAGCAGTTCACCGTACCCTGGACAGAACTATGGCTACACCTTC
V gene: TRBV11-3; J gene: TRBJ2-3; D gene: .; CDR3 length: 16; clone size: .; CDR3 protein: CASSPGLPPSTDTQYF; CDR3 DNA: TGTGCCAGCAGCCCCGGACTCCCACCGAGCACAGATACGCAGTATTTT
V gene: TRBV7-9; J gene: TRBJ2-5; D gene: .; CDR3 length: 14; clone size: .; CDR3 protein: CASSLFVQGETQYF; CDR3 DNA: TGTGCCAGCAGCTTATTCGTCCAGGGAGAGACCCAGTACTTC
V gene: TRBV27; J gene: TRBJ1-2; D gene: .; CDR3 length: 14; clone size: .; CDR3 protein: CASSLNPLTGGYTF; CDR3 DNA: TGTGCCAGCAGTTTAAACCCACTTACGGGGGGCTACACCTTC
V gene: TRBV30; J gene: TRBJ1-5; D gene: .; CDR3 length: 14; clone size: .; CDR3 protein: CAWREKGSNQPQHF; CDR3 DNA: TGTGCCTGGAGGGAAAAAGGGAGCAATCAGCCCCAGCATTTT
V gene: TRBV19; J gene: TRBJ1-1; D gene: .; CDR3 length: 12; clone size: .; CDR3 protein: CASSLGNTEAFF; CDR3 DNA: TGTGCCAGTAGTTTGGGTAACACTGAAGCTTTCTTT
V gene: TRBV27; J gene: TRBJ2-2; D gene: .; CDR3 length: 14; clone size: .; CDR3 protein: CASSLPGYTGELFF; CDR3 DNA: TGTGCCAGCAGTTTACCAGGTTACACCGGGGAGCTGTTTTTT
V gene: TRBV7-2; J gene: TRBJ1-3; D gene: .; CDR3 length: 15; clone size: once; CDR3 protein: CASSLVLSSGNTIYF; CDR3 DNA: TGTGCCAGCAGCTTAGTACTGAGCTCTGGAAACACCATATATTTT
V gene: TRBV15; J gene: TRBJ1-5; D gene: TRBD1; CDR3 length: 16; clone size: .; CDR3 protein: CATSRPGQGNNQPQHF; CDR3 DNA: TGTGCCACCAGCAGGCCGGGACAGGGGAACAATCAGCCCCAGCATTTT
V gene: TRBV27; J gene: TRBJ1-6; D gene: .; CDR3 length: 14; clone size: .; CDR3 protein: CASSRLGQHSPLHF; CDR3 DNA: TGTGCCAGCAGCCGCCTGGGGCAGCATTCACCCCTCCACTTT